Listed here is a single T cell receptor beta chain. CDR3 size: 16 residues. The sample is drawn from a study of shared clonotypes between healthy human individuals. Study in general: Researchers drew samples from a couple of women and a few men aged 18 to 49.

HIV-negative, healthy adults without recent acute infections or vaccinations were the donors. Unsorted PBMC samples were amplified in replicate PCRs containing roughly 300 ng DNA, roughly 30,000 T cell genomes. Ten immunoSEQ deep assay plates were used by the authors to sequence unsorted PBMC DNA. The protocol was immunoSEQ multiplex PCR, while the TCRdb copy is restricted to in-frame clones and leaves out a portion. The sample includes some 92,000 clones, around 43% of them seen just once. Sequenced input: PBMCs. This chain connects TRBV21-1 to TRBJ2-1; TRBD2 is the table's D call, not checked against the DNA. TRBV21-1 corresponds to a pseudogene. The receptor's source is a woman aged 40 to 50 in good health. Some clones in this sample may be carry-over from other donors' samples. The DNA for the CDR3 is TGTGCCAGCAGCCCCCGGGGCGGGAGCTCCTACAATGAGCAGTTCTTC. This gives the protein CASSPRGGSSYNEQFF.